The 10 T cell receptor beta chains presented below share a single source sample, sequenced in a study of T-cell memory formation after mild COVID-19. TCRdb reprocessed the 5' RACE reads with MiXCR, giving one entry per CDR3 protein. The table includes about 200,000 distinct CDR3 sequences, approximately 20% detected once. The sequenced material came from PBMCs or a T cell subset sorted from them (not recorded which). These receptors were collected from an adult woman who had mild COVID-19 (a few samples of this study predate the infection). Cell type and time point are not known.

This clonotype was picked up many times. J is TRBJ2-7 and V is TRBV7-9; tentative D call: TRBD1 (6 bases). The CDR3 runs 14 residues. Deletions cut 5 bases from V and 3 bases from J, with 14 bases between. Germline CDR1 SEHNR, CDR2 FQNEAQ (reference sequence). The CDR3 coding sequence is TGTGCCAGCAGCCCGTGGGGGCCACTCTACGAGCAGTACTTC. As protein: CASSPWGPLYEQYF.

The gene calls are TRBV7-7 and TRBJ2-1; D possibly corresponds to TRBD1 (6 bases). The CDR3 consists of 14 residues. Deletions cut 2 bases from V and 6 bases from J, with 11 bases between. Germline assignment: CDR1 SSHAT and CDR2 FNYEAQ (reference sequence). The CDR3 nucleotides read TGTGCCAGCAGCTTAAATGGGGGCCCCAATGAGCAGTTCTTC. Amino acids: CASSLNGGPNEQFF.

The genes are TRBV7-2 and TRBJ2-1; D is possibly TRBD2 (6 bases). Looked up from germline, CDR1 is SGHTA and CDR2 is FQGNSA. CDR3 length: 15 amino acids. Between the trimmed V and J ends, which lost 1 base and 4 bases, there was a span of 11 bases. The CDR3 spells CASSLGVAGYNEQFF. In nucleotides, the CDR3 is TGTGCCAGCAGCTTAGGGGTCGCGGGGTACAATGAGCAGTTCTTC.

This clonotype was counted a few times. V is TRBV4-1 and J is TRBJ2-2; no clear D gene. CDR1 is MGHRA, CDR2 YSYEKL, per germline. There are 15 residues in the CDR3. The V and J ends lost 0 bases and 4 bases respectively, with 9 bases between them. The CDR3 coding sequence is TGCGCCAGCAGCCAAGATCCTATCGCCACCGGGGAGCTGTTTTTT. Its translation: CASSQDPIATGELFF.

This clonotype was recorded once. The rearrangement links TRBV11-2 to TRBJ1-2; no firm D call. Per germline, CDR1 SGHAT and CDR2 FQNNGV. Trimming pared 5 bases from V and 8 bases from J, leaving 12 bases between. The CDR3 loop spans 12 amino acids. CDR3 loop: CASSPRVRGYTF. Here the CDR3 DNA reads TGTGCCAGCAGCCCTAGGGTCCGGGGCTACACCTTC.

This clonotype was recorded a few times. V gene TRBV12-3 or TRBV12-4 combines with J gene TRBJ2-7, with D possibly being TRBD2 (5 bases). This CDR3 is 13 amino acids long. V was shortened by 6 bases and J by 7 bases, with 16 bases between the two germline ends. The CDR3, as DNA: TGTGCCAGCAGCCCATTCGGGGATATGGAGCAGTACTTC. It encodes CASSPFGDMEQYF.

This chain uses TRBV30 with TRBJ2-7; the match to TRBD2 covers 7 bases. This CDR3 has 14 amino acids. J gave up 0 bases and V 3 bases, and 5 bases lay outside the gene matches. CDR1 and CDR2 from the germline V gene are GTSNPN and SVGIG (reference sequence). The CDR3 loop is CAWRGSGNSYEQYF. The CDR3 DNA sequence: TGTGCCTGGAGAGGGAGCGGGAACTCCTACGAGCAGTACTTC. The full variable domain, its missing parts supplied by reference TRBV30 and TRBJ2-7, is SQTIHQWPATLVQPVGSPLSLECTVEGTSNPNLYWYRQAAGRGLQLLFYSVGIGQISSEVPQNLSASRPQDRQFILSSKKLLLSDSGFYLCAWRGSGNSYEQYFGPGTRLTVT.

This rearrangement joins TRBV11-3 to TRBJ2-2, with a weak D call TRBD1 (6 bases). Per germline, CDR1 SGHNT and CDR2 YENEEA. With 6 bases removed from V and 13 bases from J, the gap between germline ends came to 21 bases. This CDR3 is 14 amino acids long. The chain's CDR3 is CASSRTGTTNGLFF. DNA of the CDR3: TGTGCCAGCAGTCGTACCGGGACAACTAATGGGCTGTTTTTT.

The CDR3 region has the DNA TGTGCCAGCAGCTCCGGGACAGGGGGCGCAGGGACTGAAGCTTTCTTT. Translated: CASSSGTGGAGTEAFF. The chain couples TRBV7-2 to TRBJ1-1; TRBD1 matches at 12 bases. Looked up from germline, CDR1 is SGHTA and CDR2 is FQGNSA. The CDR3 runs to 16 residues. The ends lost 4 bases at V and 5 bases at J; junction bases unmatched: 8.

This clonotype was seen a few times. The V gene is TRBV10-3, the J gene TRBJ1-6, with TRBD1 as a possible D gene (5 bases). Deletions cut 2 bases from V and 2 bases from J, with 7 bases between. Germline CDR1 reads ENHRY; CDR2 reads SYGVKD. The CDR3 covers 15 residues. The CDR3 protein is CAISEQGTYNSPLHF. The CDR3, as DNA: TGTGCCATCAGTGAGCAGGGTACCTATAATTCACCCCTCCACTTT.